This TCR beta chain was observed in a study of shared clonotypes between healthy human individuals. Sequencing was performed with immunoSEQ multiplex PCR; in TCRdb, only in-frame clones are kept and a portion is missing. The sample shows more than 2 million clones, 80% to 95% of them seen only once. The naive CD8 fraction comprised CD45RO-negative cells positively selected for CCR7 and excluded terminally differentiated effector memory CD45RA+ cells. Trimming cost V 9 bases and J 2 bases; bases outside gene matches: 9. The germline gives CDR1 WNHNN, CDR2 SYGVQD (reference sequence). This CDR3 region has 14 residues.

The source material was naive CD8+ T cells from PBMCs. This TCR was sampled from a man between 18 and 35 years old in good health. Some clones in this sample may be carry-over from other donors' samples. V gene TRBV10-1 combines with J gene TRBJ1-2; 7 bases map to TRBD1. The CDR3 loop is CARTPTGDNYGYTF. DNA of the CDR3: TGCGCCAGAACCCCCACAGGGGACAACTATGGCTACACCTTC.